Listed below are T cell receptor beta chains from one sample, sequenced in a study of long-term antiretroviral therapy in people with HIV. Here immunoSEQ multiplex PCR was the method, and the copy in TCRdb shows in-frame clones only, minus some. The sample includes about 30,000 clones, around 83% of them seen just once. This specimen consisted of unsorted PBMCs, obtained just over 2.7 years before starting antiretroviral therapy. The receptors were gathered from a young woman with HIV. Each CDR3 is given with its conserved first and last residue. A D gene is named only where the DNA matches it firmly. Size values are once, few and many counts, or a class for expanded clones, and some rows have none.

abundance: .; j_gene: TRBJ2-7; d_gene: .; v_gene: TRBV29-1; CDR3nt: TGCAGCGCTGGGGACGGCTCCAAGCAGTACTTC; CDR3aa: CSAGDGSKQYF
abundance: .; j_gene: TRBJ1-5; d_gene: .; v_gene: TRBV7-6; CDR3nt: TGTGCCAGCAGCCAGGACGGAGGGGGCAATCAGCCCCAGCATTTT; CDR3aa: CASSQDGGGNQPQHF
abundance: few; j_gene: TRBJ1-1; d_gene: .; v_gene: TRBV7-3; CDR3nt: TGTGCCAGCAGCCCCCAGGTTGGCACTGAAGCTTTCTTT; CDR3aa: CASSPQVGTEAFF
abundance: .; j_gene: TRBJ1-1; d_gene: TRBD1; v_gene: TRBV5-1; CDR3nt: TGCGCCAGCAGCCCAGGACAGGGTCTAGGGCTGAGCACTGAAGCTTTCTTT; CDR3aa: CASSPGQGLGLSTEAFF
abundance: .; j_gene: TRBJ1-5; d_gene: .; v_gene: TRBV19; CDR3nt: TGTGCCAGTATGGGGGGCCGAAGGGTTAATCAGCCCCAGCATTTT; CDR3aa: CASMGGRRVNQPQHF
abundance: .; j_gene: TRBJ2-1; d_gene: TRBD2; v_gene: TRBV27; CDR3nt: TGTGCCAGCAGTTTAACGGGGTGGGGGGGGAGAAATGAGCAGTTCTTC; CDR3aa: CASSLTGWGGRNEQFF
abundance: .; j_gene: TRBJ1-1; d_gene: .; v_gene: TRBV5-1; CDR3nt: TGCGCCAGCAGTGGGGATCAGAACACTGAAGCTTTCTTT; CDR3aa: CASSGDQNTEAFF
abundance: .; j_gene: TRBJ2-3; d_gene: TRBD2; v_gene: TRBV4-1; CDR3nt: TGCGCCAGCAGCCAGGGGGGGGAGACAGATACGCAGTATTTT; CDR3aa: CASSQGGETDTQYF
abundance: .; j_gene: TRBJ1-1; d_gene: .; v_gene: TRBV5-6; CDR3nt: TGTGCCAGCAGTCTTAACAGGGTCGCAATACTAGGGAACACTGAAGCTTTCTTT; CDR3aa: CASSLNRVAILGNTEAFF
abundance: .; j_gene: TRBJ1-3; d_gene: .; v_gene: TRBV19; CDR3nt: TGTGCCAGTAGACTCATGGGGCTCTCTGGAAACACCATATATTTT; CDR3aa: CASRLMGLSGNTIYF
abundance: .; j_gene: TRBJ1-4; d_gene: .; v_gene: TRBV5-1; CDR3nt: TGCGCCAGCAGCTTGGAAGGGAATGGGGAAAAACTGTTTTTT; CDR3aa: CASSLEGNGEKLFF
abundance: .; j_gene: TRBJ1-1; d_gene: .; v_gene: TRBV29-1; CDR3nt: TGCAGCGTTGCCCCCGCGGGGGCCTACACTGAAGCTTTCTTT; CDR3aa: CSVAPAGAYTEAFF
abundance: .; j_gene: TRBJ2-5; d_gene: .; v_gene: TRBV27; CDR3nt: TGTGCCAGCGGTCGGATCGAGACCCAGTACTTC; CDR3aa: CASGRIETQYF
abundance: .; j_gene: TRBJ2-7; d_gene: .; v_gene: TRBV2; CDR3nt: TGTGCCAGCAGGTGGGGACTCTACGAGCAGTACTTC; CDR3aa: CASRWGLYEQYF
abundance: .; j_gene: TRBJ1-4; d_gene: TRBD1; v_gene: TRBV30; CDR3nt: TGTGCCTGGACTCACCAGGGGGGGGAAAAACTGTTTTTT; CDR3aa: CAWTHQGGEKLFF
abundance: .; j_gene: TRBJ2-3; d_gene: .; v_gene: TRBV7-9; CDR3nt: TGTGCCACCCCTGGATCTTTGGATGGGGGTCCGTACCCAGATACGCAGTATTTT; CDR3aa: CATPGSLDGGPYPDTQYF
abundance: .; j_gene: TRBJ2-3; d_gene: .; v_gene: TRBV18; CDR3nt: TGTGCCAGCTCACCTGCCCCCACAGATACGCAGTATTTT; CDR3aa: CASSPAPTDTQYF
abundance: .; j_gene: TRBJ2-2; d_gene: TRBD1; v_gene: TRBV11-1; CDR3nt: TGTGCCAGCAGCAGGGACAGGCCGAACACCGGGGAGCTGTTTTTT; CDR3aa: CASSRDRPNTGELFF
abundance: .; j_gene: TRBJ1-5; d_gene: .; v_gene: TRBV30; CDR3nt: TGTGCCTGGAGTATAGGGGCAAATCAGCCCCAGCATTTT; CDR3aa: CAWSIGANQPQHF
abundance: .; j_gene: TRBJ1-5; d_gene: TRBD1; v_gene: TRBV9; CDR3nt: TGTGCCAGCAGCGTAGGGGGGACAGGGAATCAGCCCCAGCATTTT; CDR3aa: CASSVGGTGNQPQHF
abundance: .; j_gene: TRBJ2-2; d_gene: TRBD2; v_gene: TRBV5-1; CDR3nt: TGCGCCAGCAGCTCGGGACTAGCAGGCGGGGAGCTGTTTTTT; CDR3aa: CASSSGLAGGELFF
abundance: .; j_gene: TRBJ2-1; d_gene: TRBD1; v_gene: TRBV11-2; CDR3nt: TGTGCCAGCAGCCCGGGGACAGGGGTCATAGAGCAGTTCTTC; CDR3aa: CASSPGTGVIEQFF
abundance: .; j_gene: TRBJ1-2; d_gene: .; v_gene: TRBV6-5; CDR3nt: TGTGCCAGCAGTTACACAGGGCAGGGCTACACCTTC; CDR3aa: CASSYTGQGYTF
abundance: .; j_gene: TRBJ2-5; d_gene: .; v_gene: TRBV11-2; CDR3nt: TGTGCCAGCAGCAAATCGGAGGGCTTGGAGACCCAGTACTTC; CDR3aa: CASSKSEGLETQYF
abundance: .; j_gene: TRBJ2-1; d_gene: .; v_gene: TRBV2; CDR3nt: TGTGCCACCCGAGGGAGTCGCACAACGGATGAGCAGTTCTTC; CDR3aa: CATRGSRTTDEQFF
abundance: .; j_gene: TRBJ1-6; d_gene: .; v_gene: TRBV27; CDR3nt: TGTGCCAGCAGTTTAATGGTCTTCGGCTCCTATAATTCACCCCTCCACTTT; CDR3aa: CASSLMVFGSYNSPLHF
abundance: .; j_gene: TRBJ1-5; d_gene: TRBD1; v_gene: TRBV2; CDR3nt: TGTGCCAGCAGTGTCAGGGGGGTCATATATAGCAATCAGCCCCAGCATTTT; CDR3aa: CASSVRGVIYSNQPQHF
abundance: .; j_gene: TRBJ2-7; d_gene: TRBD1; v_gene: TRBV27; CDR3nt: TGTGCCAGCAGTTTATACCAGGGGGCCCCTACCTACGAGCAGTACTTC; CDR3aa: CASSLYQGAPTYEQYF
abundance: .; j_gene: TRBJ1-5; d_gene: .; v_gene: TRBV27; CDR3nt: TGTGCCAGCAGTCCAAGGGAGGGGGGCAATCAGCCCCAGCATTTT; CDR3aa: CASSPREGGNQPQHF
abundance: once; j_gene: TRBJ2-7; d_gene: TRBD1; v_gene: TRBV27; CDR3nt: TGTGCCAGCAGCCAAGGGGGCCCTTGGGTCTTC; CDR3aa: CASSQGGPWVF
abundance: .; j_gene: TRBJ2-5; d_gene: TRBD1; v_gene: TRBV10-2; CDR3nt: TGCGCCAGCCTGGACCGACAGGGGAGCGGGACCCAGTACTTC; CDR3aa: CASLDRQGSGTQYF
abundance: .; j_gene: TRBJ2-2; d_gene: TRBD2; v_gene: TRBV5-4; CDR3nt: TGTGCCAGCAGCTTGGGGAGCGGGGATATCGGGGAGCTGTTTTTT; CDR3aa: CASSLGSGDIGELFF
abundance: few; j_gene: TRBJ2-3; d_gene: .; v_gene: TRBV11-2; CDR3nt: TGTGCCAGCAGCTCCACCAGGGGCGTTGTGGATACGCAGTATTTT; CDR3aa: CASSSTRGVVDTQYF
abundance: .; j_gene: TRBJ2-2; d_gene: .; v_gene: TRBV12-5; CDR3nt: TGTGCTAGTGGTTTCATCGGGGAGCTGTTTTTT; CDR3aa: CASGFIGELFF
abundance: .; j_gene: TRBJ1-5; d_gene: .; v_gene: TRBV6-6; CDR3nt: TGTGCCAGCAGCTTAAACAGGGCCCTTAATCAGCCCCAGCATTTT; CDR3aa: CASSLNRALNQPQHF